This T cell receptor (beta chain) comes out of a study of T-cell reconstitution after alpha-beta-depleted transplantation in children. Findings and caveats of the study: Surviving recipient T cells and thymic progenitors accounted for the high day-60 TCRbeta diversity observed in some patients. Once a year had passed after transplant, T-cell counts and diversity came mostly from newly produced T cells. Reports say that about two months after transplant, the alpha-beta T cells came out of several hundred graft clones that had expanded.

Germline V CDR1 and CDR2: SGHTA, FQGNSA. The CDR3 loop spans 15 amino acids. With 2 bases removed from V and 3 bases from J, the gap between germline ends came to 11 bases. Preparation of the TCRbeta library involved a method that used unique molecular identifiers. TCRdb re-derived calls from the PCR reads in MiXCR, one entry per CDR3 protein. The sample records 500,000 or so distinct CDR3 sequences, 10% to 12% being singletons. This clonotype was seen many times. Its antigen is not known. This material consisted of PBMCs, mostly from graft donor cells, taken 180 days after TCRalphabeta/CD19-depleted stem cell transplant. The rearrangement uses TRBV7-2 and TRBJ2-1; a weak D match, TRBD2 (5 bases). This sequence originates from a female patient aged 2-15 years who had a stem cell transplant for aplastic anemia, so the T cells may come from the graft donor. The CDR3 DNA follows: TGTGCCAGCAGCTTAACCCGGGGAGTCTACAATGAGCAGTTCTTC. Amino acids: CASSLTRGVYNEQFF.